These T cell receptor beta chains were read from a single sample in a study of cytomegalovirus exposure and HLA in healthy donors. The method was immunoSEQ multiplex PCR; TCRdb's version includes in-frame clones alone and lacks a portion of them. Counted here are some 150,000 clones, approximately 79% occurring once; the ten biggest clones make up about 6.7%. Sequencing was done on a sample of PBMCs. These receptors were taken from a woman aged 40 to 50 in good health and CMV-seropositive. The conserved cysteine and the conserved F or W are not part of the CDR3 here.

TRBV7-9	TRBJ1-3	ASSSTFNSGNTIY
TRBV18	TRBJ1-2	ASSPRSPGNGYT
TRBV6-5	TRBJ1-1	ASSTGTGGEAF
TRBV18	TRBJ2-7	VSSPGQGYEQY
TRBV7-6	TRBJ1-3	ASSLAGATSGNTIY
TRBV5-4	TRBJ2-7	ASSWDRNYEQY
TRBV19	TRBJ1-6	ASSSGVAASPLH
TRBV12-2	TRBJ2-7	ASRLDPVPGTGVYEQY
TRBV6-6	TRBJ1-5	ASRGQGSNQPQH
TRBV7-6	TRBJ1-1	ASSPLDRFDTEAF
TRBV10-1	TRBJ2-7	ASSDHPGTADQY
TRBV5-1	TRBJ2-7	ASSLAQGVTYEQY
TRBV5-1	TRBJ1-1	ASSPGTGGTEAF
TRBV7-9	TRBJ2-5	ASSFWSSQETQY
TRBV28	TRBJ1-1	ASSLLDRGRTEAF
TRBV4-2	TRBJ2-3	ASSQGPASGSTDTQY
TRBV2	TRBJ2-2	ASSIETTNTGELF